The 13 T cell receptor beta chains listed next were all sequenced from one sample in a study of blood T cell repertoires in COVID-19. Only in-frame clones appear in the TCRdb table, and some are missing; sequencing was by immunoSEQ multiplex PCR. This sample has 150,000 to 200,000 clones, with roughly nine tenths found just once. The sequenced material came from PBMCs or T cells enriched from blood (not recorded which). All receptors come from a woman aged 18 to 35 who had recovered from COVID-19.

J is TRBJ2-2 and V is TRBV9; 8 bases match TRBD1. Per germline, CDR1 SGDLS and CDR2 YYNGEE. The CDR3 is 16 amino acids. V lost 4 bases to trimming and J lost 6 bases; unmatched junction nucleotides: 11. The chain's CDR3 is CASSPPDRGFAGELFF. The CDR3, as DNA: TGTGCCAGCAGCCCACCCGACAGGGGTTTCGCCGGGGAGCTGTTTTTT. Looking up the rest from reference TRBV9 and TRBJ2-2 gives the full variable domain: DSGVTQTPKHLITATGQRVTLRCSPRSGDLSVYWYQQSLDQGLQFLIQYYNGEERAKGNILERFSAQQFPDLHSELNLSSLELGDSALYFCASSPPDRGFAGELFFGEGSRLTVL.

This chain joins TRBV11-2 and TRBJ2-7; D possibly corresponds to TRBD1 (5 bases). V was cut by 1 base and J by 3 bases, with 16 bases left in between. The CDR3 sequence is 16 residues long. Germline CDR1 SGHAT, CDR2 FQNNGV. CDR3 sequence: CASSLVGWGRIYEQYF. The CDR3, as DNA: TGTGCCAGCAGCTTAGTGGGATGGGGCAGAATCTACGAGCAGTACTTC.

The CDR3 DNA sequence: TGTGCCAGCAGTTATGGCGGGGAAGGCGGTTGGCGGGAGACCCAGTACTTC. Its translation: CASSYGGEGGWRETQYF. This chain connects TRBV6-2 or TRBV6-3 to TRBJ2-5; possible D gene TRBD2, 6 bases. The CDR3 runs to 17 residues. The V end lost 3 bases, the J end lost 5 bases, and 22 bases lay between the germline ends. Germline CDR1 MNHEY, CDR2 SVGEGT.

There are a few counts of this clone. This chain uses TRBV7-9 with TRBJ1-2; 8 bases fit TRBD1. This CDR3 region has 14 residues. J lost 8 bases, V lost 0 bases, and 5 bases had no gene match. Germline CDR1 reads SEHNR; CDR2 reads FQNEAQ (reference sequence). CDR3 sequence (DNA): TGTGCCAGCAGCTTAGCCTCAGGGGGCGCGGGCTACACCTTC. Its translation: CASSLASGGAGYTF.

The chain uses TRBV7-9 and TRBJ1-1; D ambiguous. The CDR3 has 14 amino acids. Trimming stripped 5 bases from V and 1 base from J, with 11 bases between. Germline lookup yields CDR1 SEHNR and CDR2 FQNEAQ (reference sequence). CDR3 sequence (DNA): TGTGCCAGCAGCGCTACAGTCGGGAACACTGAAGCTTTCTTT. Translation: CASSATVGNTEAFF.

The chain employs TRBV7-2 and TRBJ2-5; TRBD1 is a possible D gene (5 bases). Germline loops: CDR1 SGHTA, CDR2 FQGNSA. This CDR3 is built from 15 residues. Between the trimmed V and J ends, which lost 1 base and 1 base, there was a span of 10 bases. For the CDR3, the DNA is TGTGCCAGCAGCTTAGGGGGCTGGGGCCAAGAGACCCAGTACTTC. Translation: CASSLGGWGQETQYF.

DNA of the CDR3: TGTGCCAGCAGTGGTTCGGGAACCGGCTATGGCTACACCTTC. Translation: CASSGSGTGYGYTF. The chain joins TRBV5-6 to TRBJ1-2, with D unresolved. V was trimmed by 5 bases and J by 4 bases, leaving 15 bases between them. Germline values: CDR1 SGHDT, CDR2 YYEEEE. This CDR3 has 14 residues.

This chain joins TRBV3-1 (or the pseudogene TRBV3-2) and TRBJ1-2; possibly TRBD1 for D (5 bases). The ends were cut back, 4 bases at V and 2 bases at J, with 14 bases in the middle. Germline CDR1 and CDR2: LGHDT and YNNKEL (reference sequence). The CDR3 length is 15 residues. CDR3 sequence: CASSLSRGVNYGYTF. The CDR3 nucleotides are TGTGCCAGCAGCCTAAGTAGGGGCGTGAACTATGGCTACACCTTC.

The chain joins TRBV6-1 to TRBJ1-2, with 11 bases fitting TRBD1. CDR1 is MNHNS and CDR2 is SASEGT in the germline V gene. The CDR3 totals 16 residues. V lost 3 bases to trimming and J lost 3 bases; unmatched junction nucleotides: 6. CDR3 coding DNA: TGTGCCAGCAGTGACGTCGGACAGGGGGCATACTATGGCTACACCTTC. It encodes CASSDVGQGAYYGYTF.

The gene calls are TRBV30 and TRBJ1-2; 8 positions match TRBD1. Germline CDR1 reads GTSNPN; CDR2 reads SVGIG (reference sequence). With 1 base clipped from V and 2 bases from J, the junction kept 9 bases outside the gene matches. The CDR3 length is 16 residues. The CDR3 DNA reads TGTGCCTGGAGTGCCTCCAGGACAGGGAAGAACTATGGCTACACCTTC. It is translated as CAWSASRTGKNYGYTF. Full variable domain (remainder filled in from reference TRBV30 and TRBJ1-2): SQTIHQWPATLVQPVGSPLSLECTVEGTSNPNLYWYRQAAGRGLQLLFYSVGIGQISSEVPQNLSASRPQDRQFILSSKKLLLSDSGFYLCAWSASRTGKNYGYTFGSGTRLTVV.

This chain uses TRBV30 with TRBJ2-7; no clear D gene. This CDR3 contains 12 residues. V gave up 5 bases and J gave up 1 base, with 9 bases separating them. Germline V gene sequence: CDR1 GTSNPN, CDR2 SVGIG (reference sequence). The CDR3, as DNA: TGTGCCTGGGGCCGGGTATCCTACGAGCAGTACTTC. Translating it yields CAWGRVSYEQYF.

The chain is built from TRBV5-1 and TRBJ1-2, with 9 bases matching TRBD1. V lost 3 bases, J lost 6 bases, and 6 bases stayed unmatched. The CDR3 has 14 amino acids. From germline, CDR1 is SGHRS and CDR2 YFSETQ. The CDR3 reads CASSSAGTGNGYTF. CDR3 DNA sequence: TGCGCCAGCAGCTCTGCGGGGACAGGGAATGGCTACACCTTC.

This sequence joins TRBV28 and TRBJ1-2; maybe TRBD1 (5 bases). Trimming took 7 bases from V and 2 from J, leaving 17 bases between them. There are 15 residues in the CDR3. Germline CDR1 reads MDHEN; CDR2 reads SYDVKM. The CDR3 sequence: CASTLPGLINYGYTF. The CDR3, as DNA: TGTGCCAGCACCCTCCCGGGACTGATAAACTATGGCTACACCTTC.